This TCR beta chain was captured in a study of shared clonotypes between healthy human individuals. The assay was immunoSEQ multiplex PCR, and TCRdb's table has in-frame clones only and misses some. The table shows about 1.1 million clones, with roughly 80% occurring only once. Germline V gene data show CDR1 as SGHRS and CDR2 as YFSETQ. The CDR3 runs 15 residues. V was pared by 4 bases and J by 0 bases, with 8 bases between. Sequencing input: memory CD4+ T cells from PBMCs. As for subset: CD45RA-negative fraction. This chain uses TRBV5-1 with TRBJ2-6; D gene unclear. This clonotype was obtained from a man between 18 and 29 years old in good health. Some clones in this sample may be carry-over from other donors' samples. The CDR3, as DNA: TGCGCCAGCAGCCCGACGAGCTCTGGGGCCAACGTCCTGACTTTC. It yields the protein CASSPTSSGANVLTF.